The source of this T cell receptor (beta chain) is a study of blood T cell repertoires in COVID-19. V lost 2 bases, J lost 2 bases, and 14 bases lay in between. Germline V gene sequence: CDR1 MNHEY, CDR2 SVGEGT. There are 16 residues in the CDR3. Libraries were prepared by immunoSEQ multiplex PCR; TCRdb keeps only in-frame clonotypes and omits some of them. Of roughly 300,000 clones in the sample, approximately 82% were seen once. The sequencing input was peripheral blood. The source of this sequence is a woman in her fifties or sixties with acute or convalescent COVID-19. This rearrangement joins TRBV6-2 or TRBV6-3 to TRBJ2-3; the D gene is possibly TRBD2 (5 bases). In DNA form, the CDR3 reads TGTGCCAGCAGTTACGCCAGCGGAGGTACCACAGATACGCAGTATTTT. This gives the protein CASSYASGGTTDTQYF.